This T cell receptor (beta chain) is drawn from a study of Graves' ophthalmopathy and Graves' hyperthyroidism. The authors amplified TCR beta CDR3 regions, and they did so from RNA transcripts for repertoire sequencing. Following a first-round RT-PCR that used HTBI primers, a second-round multiplex PCR was carried out. TCRdb re-analysed the multiplex PCR reads in MiXCR, keeping a single row per CDR3 protein. The table has 200,000 to 250,000 distinct CDR3 sequences, about 22% seen once. PBMCs were isolated from an approximately 10 ml sample of fresh peripheral blood. This clonotype was detected ten times or more. Germline loops: CDR1 DFQATT, CDR2 SNEGSKA (reference sequence). V was trimmed by 4 bases and J by 4 bases, leaving 13 bases between them. This CDR3 is 13 amino acids long.

The sequenced material came from peripheral blood. The receptor was isolated from a woman in her fifties or sixties with Graves' ophthalmopathy. The rearrangement uses TRBV20-1 and TRBJ2-5, with D perhaps matching TRBD1 or TRBD2 (5 bases each). CDR3 sequence reads: CSATVAGRETQYF. CDR3 nucleotide sequence: TGCAGTGCTACCGTCGCAGGGAGAGAGACCCAGTACTTC.